Sequencing of this TCR beta chain was carried out in a study of metastatic and nonmetastatic thyroid tumors. Study information: Blood and tumor or nodule tissue repertoires from malignant and benign thyroid patients were compared.

General study results and limits: Relative to benign nodules, malignant thyroid tumors were reportedly characterized by significantly elevated TCR beta diversity in blood and tumor.

In its sample, this clone was seen many times. The target antigen is unknown. Germline CDR1 is SGHNT and CDR2 is YYREEE (reference sequence). The ends lost 4 bases at V and 9 bases at J; junction bases unmatched: 12. The length of the CDR3 is 16 residues. As processed by the authors: Building a distant-metastasis classifier for papillary thyroid cancer drew on CDR3 differences across clinicopathological groups. With MiXCR, TCRdb reprocessed the PCR reads. TCRdb's processing, not the authors' own work, is the source of the V and J calls. The sample holds approximately 35,000 clones, roughly 22% seen once. Until they underwent thyroid surgery, no patient had received any treatment.

Specimen: tumor tissue. The receptor's source is a male donor with papillary thyroid cancer or a benign thyroid nodule (not recorded which). Some clones in this sample may be carry-over from other donors' samples. The chain has TRBV5-4 and TRBJ2-1; TRBD2 aligns across 11 bases. The CDR3 spells CASSPTSGSYHSEQFF. The DNA of the CDR3 is TGTGCCAGCAGCCCCACTAGCGGGAGTTACCACAGTGAGCAGTTCTTC.